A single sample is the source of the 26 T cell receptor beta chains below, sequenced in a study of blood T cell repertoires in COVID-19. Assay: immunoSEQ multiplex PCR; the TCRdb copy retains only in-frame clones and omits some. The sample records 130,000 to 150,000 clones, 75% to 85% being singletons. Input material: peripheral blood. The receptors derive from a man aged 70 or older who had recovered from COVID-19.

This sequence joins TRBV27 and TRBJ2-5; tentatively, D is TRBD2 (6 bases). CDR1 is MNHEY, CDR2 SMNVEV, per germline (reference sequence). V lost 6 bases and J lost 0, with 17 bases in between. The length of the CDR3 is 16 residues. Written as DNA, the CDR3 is TGTGCCAGCAGCCCCCGGAGGGCGGTGTACCAAGAGACCCAGTACTTC. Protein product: CASSPRRAVYQETQYF.

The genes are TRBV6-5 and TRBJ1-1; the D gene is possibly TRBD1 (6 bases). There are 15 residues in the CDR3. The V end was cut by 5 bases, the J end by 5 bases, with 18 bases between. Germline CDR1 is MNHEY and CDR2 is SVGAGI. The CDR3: CASSPRRGGGTEAFF. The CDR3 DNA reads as TGTGCCAGCAGTCCTAGACGGGGGGGCGGAACTGAAGCTTTCTTT.

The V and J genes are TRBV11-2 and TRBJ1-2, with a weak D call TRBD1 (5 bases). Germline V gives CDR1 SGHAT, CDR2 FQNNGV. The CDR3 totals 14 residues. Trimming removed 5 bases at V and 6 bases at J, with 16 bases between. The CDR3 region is CASSGAQLRNGYTF. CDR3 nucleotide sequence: TGTGCCAGCAGCGGGGCTCAACTGAGAAATGGCTACACCTTC.

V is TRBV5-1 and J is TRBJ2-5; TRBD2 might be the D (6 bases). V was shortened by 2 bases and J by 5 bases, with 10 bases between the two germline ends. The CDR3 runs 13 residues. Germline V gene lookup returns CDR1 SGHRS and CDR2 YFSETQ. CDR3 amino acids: CASSFGGSETQYF. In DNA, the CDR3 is TGCGCCAGCAGCTTCGGAGGGAGCGAGACCCAGTACTTC.

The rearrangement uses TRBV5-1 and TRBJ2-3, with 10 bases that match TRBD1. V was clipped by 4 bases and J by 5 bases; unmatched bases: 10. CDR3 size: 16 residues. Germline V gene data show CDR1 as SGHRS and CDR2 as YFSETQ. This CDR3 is CASSVPRDRGIDTQYF. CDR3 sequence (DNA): TGCGCCAGCAGCGTGCCCCGGGACAGGGGTATAGATACGCAGTATTTT.

This CDR3 reads CASSQTPGLRSGETQYF. The CDR3 nucleotides read TGCGCCAGCAGCCAAACCCCGGGACTACGATCAGGGGAGACCCAGTACTTC. The chain links TRBV4-1 to TRBJ2-5; 7 nucleotides agree with TRBD2. CDR3 length: 17 amino acids. Germline lookup yields CDR1 MGHRA and CDR2 YSYEKL. V dropped 2 bases and J dropped 5; count of bases not matched to a gene: 14.

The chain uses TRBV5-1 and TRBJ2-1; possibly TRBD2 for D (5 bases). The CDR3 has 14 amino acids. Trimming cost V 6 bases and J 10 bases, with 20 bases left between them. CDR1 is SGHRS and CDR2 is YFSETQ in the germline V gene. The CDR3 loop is CASTPSAGSKEQFF. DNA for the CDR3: TGCGCCAGCACTCCCTCGGCGGGTTCAAAAGAGCAGTTCTTC.

The CDR3 sequence is CASSLGTSGRAVEQFF. Here the CDR3 DNA reads TGTGCCAGCAGCCTCGGGACTAGCGGGAGGGCCGTTGAGCAGTTCTTC. The J gene is TRBJ2-1, the V gene TRBV11-1; 16 nucleotides align to TRBD2. This CDR3 spans 16 amino acids. Germline V gene sequence: CDR1 SGHAT, CDR2 FQDESV (reference sequence). V shed 5 bases, J shed 9 bases, and the junction held 7 bases outside the gene matches.

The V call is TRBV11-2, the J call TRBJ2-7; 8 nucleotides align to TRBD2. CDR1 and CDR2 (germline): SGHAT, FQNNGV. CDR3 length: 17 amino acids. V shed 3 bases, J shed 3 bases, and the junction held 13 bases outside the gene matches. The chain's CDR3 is CASSFDLGLAGVYEQYF. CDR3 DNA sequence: TGTGCCAGCAGCTTCGACCTAGGGCTAGCGGGTGTCTACGAGCAGTACTTC.

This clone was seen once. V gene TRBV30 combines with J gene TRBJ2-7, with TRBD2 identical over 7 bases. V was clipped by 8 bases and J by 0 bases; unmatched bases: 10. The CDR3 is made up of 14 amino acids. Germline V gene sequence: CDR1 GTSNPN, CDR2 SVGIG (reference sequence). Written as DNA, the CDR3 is TGTGCCGGGACCCTCCGGGACTACTCCTACGAGCAGTACTTC. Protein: CAGTLRDYSYEQYF.

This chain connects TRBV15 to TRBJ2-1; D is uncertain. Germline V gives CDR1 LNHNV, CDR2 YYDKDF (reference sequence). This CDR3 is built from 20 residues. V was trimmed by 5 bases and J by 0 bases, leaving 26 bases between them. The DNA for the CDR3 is TGTGCCACCAGCCTCCTGGTCTCGCGGCTGGCGGAGAGCTCCTACAATGAGCAGTTCTTC. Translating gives CATSLLVSRLAESSYNEQFF.

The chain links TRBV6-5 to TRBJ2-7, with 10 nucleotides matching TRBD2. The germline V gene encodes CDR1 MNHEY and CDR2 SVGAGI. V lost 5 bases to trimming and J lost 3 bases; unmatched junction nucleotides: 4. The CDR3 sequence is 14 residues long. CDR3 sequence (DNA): TGTGCCAGCAGTAAAACTAGCGGGAACTACGAGCAGTACTTC. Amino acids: CASSKTSGNYEQYF.

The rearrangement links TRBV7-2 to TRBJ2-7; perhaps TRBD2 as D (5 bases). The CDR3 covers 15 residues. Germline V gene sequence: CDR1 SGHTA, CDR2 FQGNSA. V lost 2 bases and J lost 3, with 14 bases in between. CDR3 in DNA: TGTGCCAGCAGCTTAAGTCCGGGATTGGTCTACGAGCAGTACTTC. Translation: CASSLSPGLVYEQYF.

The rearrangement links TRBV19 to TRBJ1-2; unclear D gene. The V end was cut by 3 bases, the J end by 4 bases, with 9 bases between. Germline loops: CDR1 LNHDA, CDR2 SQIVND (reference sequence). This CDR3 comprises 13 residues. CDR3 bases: TGTGCCAGTAGTATTGTGGGAGGCTATGGCTACACCTTC. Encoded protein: CASSIVGGYGYTF.

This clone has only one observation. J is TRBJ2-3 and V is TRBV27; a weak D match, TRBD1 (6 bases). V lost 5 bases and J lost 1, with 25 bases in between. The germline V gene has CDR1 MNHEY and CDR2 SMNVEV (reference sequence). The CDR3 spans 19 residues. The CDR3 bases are TGTGCCAGCAGTCACCTTGGATTAGGACAGCCAGGTCGCACAGATACGCAGTATTTT. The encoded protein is CASSHLGLGQPGRTDTQYF.

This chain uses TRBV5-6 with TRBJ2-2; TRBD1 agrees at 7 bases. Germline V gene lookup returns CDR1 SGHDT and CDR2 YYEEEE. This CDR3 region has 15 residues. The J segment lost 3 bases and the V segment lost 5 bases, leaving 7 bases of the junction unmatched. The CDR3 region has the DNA TGTGCCAGCAGAGTGACAGGGTTTGACACCGGGGAGCTGTTTTTT. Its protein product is CASRVTGFDTGELFF.

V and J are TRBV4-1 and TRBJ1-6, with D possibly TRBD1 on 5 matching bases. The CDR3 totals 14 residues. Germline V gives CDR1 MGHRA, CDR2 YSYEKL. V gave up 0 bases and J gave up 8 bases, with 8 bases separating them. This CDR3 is CASSQEGGHSPLHF. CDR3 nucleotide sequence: TGCGCCAGCAGCCAAGAGGGGGGACATTCACCCCTCCACTTT.

This chain's CDR3 is CASSSERDFGTLHF. CDR3 nucleotide sequence: TGTGCCAGCAGCTCTGAAAGGGACTTCGGGACCCTCCACTTT. The V call is TRBV7-9, the J call TRBJ1-6; D might be TRBD1 (5 bases). Trimming pared 4 bases from V and 14 bases from J, leaving 18 bases between. Germline CDR1 SEHNR, CDR2 FQNEAQ (reference sequence). The CDR3 extends over 14 amino acids.

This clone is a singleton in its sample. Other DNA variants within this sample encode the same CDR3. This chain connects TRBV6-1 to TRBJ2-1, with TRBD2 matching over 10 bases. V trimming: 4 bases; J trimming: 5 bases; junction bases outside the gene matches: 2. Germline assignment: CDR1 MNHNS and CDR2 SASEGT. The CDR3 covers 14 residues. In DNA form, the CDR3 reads TGTGCCAGCAGTGTAGCGGGAGGACACAATGAGCAGTTCTTC. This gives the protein CASSVAGGHNEQFF.

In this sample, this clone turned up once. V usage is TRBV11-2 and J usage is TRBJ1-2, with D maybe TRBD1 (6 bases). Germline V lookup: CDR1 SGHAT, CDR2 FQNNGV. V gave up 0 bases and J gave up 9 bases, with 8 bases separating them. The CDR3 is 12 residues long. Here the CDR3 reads CASSLDRGSYTF. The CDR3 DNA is TGTGCCAGCAGCTTAGATAGGGGGAGCTACACCTTC.

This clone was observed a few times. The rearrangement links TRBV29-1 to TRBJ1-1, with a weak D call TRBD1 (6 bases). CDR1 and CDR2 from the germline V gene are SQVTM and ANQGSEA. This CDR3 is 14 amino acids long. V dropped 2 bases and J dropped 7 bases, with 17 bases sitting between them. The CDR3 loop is CSVETVGALDEAFF. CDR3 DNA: TGCAGCGTTGAAACGGTGGGGGCCTTGGATGAAGCTTTCTTT.

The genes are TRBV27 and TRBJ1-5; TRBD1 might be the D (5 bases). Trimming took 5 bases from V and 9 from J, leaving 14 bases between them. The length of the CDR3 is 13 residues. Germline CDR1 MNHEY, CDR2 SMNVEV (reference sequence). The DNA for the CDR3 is TGTGCCAGCAGTCAGCAGGGTATCCTGCCCCAGCATTTT. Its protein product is CASSQQGILPQHF.

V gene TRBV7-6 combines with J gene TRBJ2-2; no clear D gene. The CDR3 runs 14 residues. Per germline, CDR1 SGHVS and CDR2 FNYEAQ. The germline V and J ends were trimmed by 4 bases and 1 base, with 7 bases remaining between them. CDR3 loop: CASSSLENTGELFF. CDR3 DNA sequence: TGTGCCAGCAGCTCCTTAGAGAACACCGGGGAGCTGTTTTTT.

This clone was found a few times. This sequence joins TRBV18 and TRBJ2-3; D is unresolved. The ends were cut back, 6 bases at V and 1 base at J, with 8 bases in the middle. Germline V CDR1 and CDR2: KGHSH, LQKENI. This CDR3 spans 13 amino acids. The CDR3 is CASSPQGTDTQYF. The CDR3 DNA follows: TGTGCCAGCTCTCCTCAGGGCACAGATACGCAGTATTTT.

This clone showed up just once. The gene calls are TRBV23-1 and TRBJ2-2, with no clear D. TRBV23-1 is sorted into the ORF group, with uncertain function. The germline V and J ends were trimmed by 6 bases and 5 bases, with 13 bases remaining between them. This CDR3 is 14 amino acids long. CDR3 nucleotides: TGCGCCAGCAGCCGTATATGGGCGACCGGGGAGCTGTTTTTT. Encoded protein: CASSRIWATGELFF.

DNA for the CDR3: TGTGCCAGCAGTCTATCCCGACAGGGGAGCTATGGCTACACCTTC. Translating it yields CASSLSRQGSYGYTF. V usage is TRBV28 and J usage is TRBJ1-2; 8 bases fit TRBD1. From germline, CDR1 is MDHEN and CDR2 SYDVKM. This CDR3 is 15 amino acids long. V lost 5 bases to trimming and J lost 4 bases; unmatched junction nucleotides: 9.